The sample holds one count of the clone carrying this T cell receptor (beta chain). This CDR3 spans 15 amino acids. From germline, CDR1 is SGHVS and CDR2 FNYEAQ. Trimming left V 1 base short and J 1 base short, with 10 bases between. In the source study's methods: The authors estimated nucleated cell counts from reference gene primer amplification. Libraries were prepared by immunoSEQ multiplex PCR; TCRdb keeps only in-frame clonotypes and omits some of them. From that table come the V and J calls and clone size; the DNA was used to work out D and trimming. Of 250,000 or so clones in the sample, roughly 81% are singletons; the top ten hold 4%. These data originate in a study of blood T cell repertoires in COVID-19. Across the study: Samples representing acute and convalescent COVID-19 were sourced from the United States, Italy and Spain.

The chain joins TRBV7-6 to TRBJ1-1; D is unclear. The receptor's source is a man in his fifties with acute or convalescent COVID-19. The sample comprised peripheral blood. CDR3 sequence reads: CASSLGAGRNTEAFF. The CDR3 bases are TGTGCCAGCAGCTTAGGGGCAGGTCGGAACACTGAAGCTTTCTTT.